The 16 T cell receptor beta chains reported below all come from one sample, sequenced in a study of a mutant IDH1 vaccine in newly diagnosed glioma. Assay: immunoSEQ multiplex PCR; the TCRdb copy retains only in-frame clones and omits some. The sample shows 56,000 or so clones, roughly 78% of them seen only once. No antigen is known for these receptors. Documented time point: week 5, during vaccination. What each vaccine dose contained was 300 ug of mutant IDH1 20-mer peptide, accompanied by topical imiquimod. The starting material was PBMCs, obtained from a glioma patient whose treatment included an IDH1 peptide vaccine. The receptors stem from a woman in her forties with glioma.

J is TRBJ2-1 and V is TRBV6-6; the D gene could be TRBD1 or TRBD2 (5 bases each). CDR1 and CDR2 from the germline V gene are MNHNY and SVGAGI (reference sequence). The CDR3 consists of 14 residues. V dropped 6 bases and J dropped 7 bases, with 16 bases sitting between them. The CDR3 spells CASSPSGTGNEQFF. CDR3 DNA sequence: TGTGCCAGCAGCCCCTCCGGGACGGGAAATGAGCAGTTCTTC.

The V gene is TRBV23-1, the J gene TRBJ2-5; D perhaps matches TRBD1 (7 bases). TRBV23-1 is an ORF, with its function uncertain. V gave up 2 bases and J gave up 0 bases, with 10 bases separating them. The CDR3 is 15 residues long. The CDR3 protein is CASSQGGTDQETQYF. CDR3 nucleotides: TGCGCCAGCAGTCAAGGAGGGACAGACCAAGAGACCCAGTACTTC.

In DNA, the CDR3 is TGTGCTAGTGGTTTGGGACAGGGCTTAAACTACGAGCAGTACTTC. Translating gives CASGLGQGLNYEQYF. This chain uses TRBV12-5 with TRBJ2-7, with 7 bases identical to TRBD1. After removal of 1 base from V and 3 bases from J, the junction contained 6 bases not matched to a gene. Germline CDR1 is LGHNT and CDR2 is FRNRAP. The CDR3 covers 15 residues.

The gene calls are TRBV27 and TRBJ1-3; no firm D call. The V gene's germline CDR1 is MNHEY and CDR2 SMNVEV (reference sequence). V was trimmed by 0 bases and J by 4 bases, leaving 10 bases between them. There are 15 residues in the CDR3. The CDR3 nucleotides read TGTGCCAGCAGTTTATCGTGGACTCACGGAAACACCATATATTTT. Amino acids: CASSLSWTHGNTIYF.

The chain carries TRBV19 and TRBJ1-2; 7 nucleotides align to TRBD1. The CDR3 totals 14 residues. Germline V gene lookup returns CDR1 LNHDA and CDR2 SQIVND (reference sequence). The V segment lost 3 bases and the J segment 2 bases; nucleotides outside the gene matches: 3. CDR3 sequence: CASSIGRGNYGYTF. CDR3 in DNA: TGTGCCAGTAGTATTGGCAGGGGGAACTATGGCTACACCTTC.

The rearrangement links TRBV30 to TRBJ1-5, with TRBD1 identical over 7 bases. This CDR3 is built from 20 residues. V lost 2 bases, J lost 0 bases, and 19 bases stayed unmatched. Germline V gives CDR1 GTSNPN, CDR2 SVGIG (reference sequence). CDR3 bases: TGTGCCTGGAGTATAGAAACCGGGACAGACCCCCGTTATAGCAATCAGCCCCAGCATTTT. It yields the protein CAWSIETGTDPRYSNQPQHF.

This chain links TRBV7-2 with TRBJ2-5; the match to TRBD2 covers 10 bases. Germline CDR1 is SGHTA and CDR2 is FQGNSA. The CDR3 contains 15 residues. The junction had 4 bases not matched to a gene; V was cut back by 1 base and J by 5 bases. CDR3 sequence reads: CASSLVLAGWETQYF. CDR3 nucleotides: TGTGCCAGCAGCTTAGTACTAGCGGGGTGGGAGACCCAGTACTTC.

V gene TRBV30 combines with J gene TRBJ1-1; D perhaps matches TRBD1 (6 bases). The V and J ends lost 3 bases and 0 bases respectively, with 11 bases between them. Germline CDR1 is GTSNPN and CDR2 is SVGIG (reference sequence). The CDR3 loop spans 14 amino acids. CDR3 sequence: CAWSPGHLNTEAFF. The DNA for the CDR3 is TGTGCCTGGAGCCCGGGACACCTGAACACTGAAGCTTTCTTT.

This clone was seen more than once but under ten times. This chain joins TRBV25-1 and TRBJ1-5; tentative D call: TRBD1 (6 bases). The germline CDR1 and CDR2 sequences are MGHDK and SYGVNS. The CDR3 is 14 amino acids. V lost 2 bases, J lost 3 bases, and 8 bases lay in between. CDR3 nucleotide sequence: TGTGCCAGCAGTGAAGGACAGTCCAATCAGCCCCAGCATTTT. This codes for CASSEGQSNQPQHF.

This chain uses TRBV7-9 with TRBJ2-5, with D hard to call. The CDR3 is 13 amino acids. V was trimmed by 6 bases and J by 4 bases, leaving 12 bases between them. Germline V gene lookup returns CDR1 SEHNR and CDR2 FQNEAQ (reference sequence). The CDR3 is CASSGVSRETQYF. The CDR3, as DNA: TGTGCCAGCAGTGGGGTCTCAAGAGAGACCCAGTACTTC.

The rearrangement links TRBV19 to TRBJ2-1, with D unresolved. The CDR3 runs to 11 residues. V was pared by 10 bases and J by 8 bases, with 12 bases between. Germline V gene sequence: CDR1 LNHDA, CDR2 SQIVND (reference sequence). DNA for the CDR3: TGTGCCACCTTGTTCAGCCATGAGCAGTTCTTC. Translating gives CATLFSHEQFF.

V usage is TRBV14 and J usage is TRBJ2-5, with 8 nucleotides matching TRBD1. Germline lookup yields CDR1 SGHDN and CDR2 FVKESK. This CDR3 is 15 amino acids long. V was clipped by 7 bases and J by 1 base; unmatched bases: 8. The CDR3 region has the DNA TGTGCCAGCACCTCCGGGACAGGCCGCCAAGAGACCCAGTACTTC. Amino acids: CASTSGTGRQETQYF.

This CDR3 reads CAWRYGREKLFF. CDR3 nucleotides: TGTGCCTGGAGATATGGAAGAGAAAAACTGTTTTTT. This rearrangement joins TRBV30 to TRBJ1-4; D call uncertain. Germline V lookup: CDR1 GTSNPN, CDR2 SVGIG (reference sequence). CDR3 length: 12 residues. V was shortened by 3 bases and J by 8 bases, with 10 bases between the two germline ends.

This clone has only one observation. The CDR3 DNA is TGTGCCAGCAGCTTAGAGGGGAATTCACCCCTCCACTTT. Translated, it gives CASSLEGNSPLHF. The chain carries TRBV7-8 and TRBJ1-6; tentative D call: TRBD1 (5 bases). V gave up 1 base and J gave up 7 bases, with 5 bases separating them. CDR1 is SGHVS and CDR2 is FQNEAQ in the germline V gene. The CDR3 is 13 residues long.

The rearrangement links TRBV2 to TRBJ2-2; no firm D call. This CDR3 is 13 amino acids long. Germline CDR1 reads SNHLY; CDR2 reads FYNNEI. V was shortened by 4 bases and J by 2 bases, with 5 bases between the two germline ends. DNA for the CDR3: TGTGCCAGCAGTGTATCTAACACCGGGGAGCTGTTTTTT. Protein: CASSVSNTGELFF.

This clone was seen more than once but under ten times. The chain uses TRBV19 and TRBJ1-2; D remains unclear. The CDR3 is 13 residues long. Germline V lookup: CDR1 LNHDA, CDR2 SQIVND (reference sequence). Trimming removed 7 bases from V and 3 bases from J, with 12 bases in between. CDR3 region: CASKRAADYGYTF. The CDR3 nucleotides read TGTGCCAGTAAGAGGGCCGCCGACTATGGCTACACCTTC.